What follows are 17 T cell receptor beta chains derived from one specimen sequenced in a study of graft-versus-host responses after intestinal transplantation. Here immunoSEQ multiplex PCR was the method, and the copy in TCRdb shows in-frame clones only, minus some. This sample has almost 55,000 clones, with roughly 89% found just once. The specimen was PBMCs, collected 650 to 670 days after intestinal transplant. These receptors were taken from a human patient who received an intestinal transplant, so some T cells may come from the graft donor.

The rearrangement links TRBV4-1 to TRBJ1-4; weak D call: TRBD1 (6 bases). V shed 4 bases and J shed 8 bases, with 14 bases lying between them. Germline CDR1 reads MGHRA; CDR2 reads YSYEKL. This CDR3 region has 14 residues. CDR3 amino acids: CASSPTGAREKLFF. CDR3 DNA sequence: TGCGCCAGCAGCCCCACGGGGGCGAGAGAAAAACTGTTTTTT.

The CDR3 loop is CASSPGPLGKLFF. As DNA, the CDR3 is TGTGCCAGCTCACCAGGGCCCCTGGGAAAACTGTTTTTT. This sequence joins TRBV18 and TRBJ1-4, with no clear D. The V end lost 2 bases, the J end lost 10 bases, and 11 bases lay between the germline ends. CDR3 length: 13 residues. Per the germline V gene, CDR1 is KGHSH and CDR2 is LQKENI.

The V and J genes are TRBV4-1 and TRBJ1-2, with D possibly TRBD1 on 5 matching bases. Germline V gene data show CDR1 as MGHRA and CDR2 as YSYEKL. This CDR3 has 14 amino acids. With 1 base removed from V and 6 bases from J, the gap between germline ends came to 12 bases. The CDR3 is CASSQAPRADGYTF. CDR3 in DNA: TGCGCCAGCAGCCAAGCTCCCAGGGCGGATGGCTACACCTTC.

The V call is TRBV9, the J call TRBJ1-2; D perhaps matches TRBD1 (5 bases). Germline V gives CDR1 SGDLS, CDR2 YYNGEE. V was clipped by 0 bases and J by 10 bases, with 10 bases between them. The CDR3 extends over 12 amino acids. DNA for the CDR3: TGTGCCAGCAGCGTAGCGGGGGTAGACTACACCTTC. Translation gives CASSVAGVDYTF.

This clone was counted a single time. The chain recombines TRBV4-1 with TRBJ1-3; D possibly corresponds to TRBD1 (5 bases). Germline V gene data show CDR1 as MGHRA and CDR2 as YSYEKL. The length of the CDR3 is 15 residues. Trimming cost V 2 bases and J 2 bases, with 10 bases left between them. The CDR3 DNA is TGCGCCAGCAGCCAAATCCTGGGGGCTGGAAACACCATATATTTT. Its protein product is CASSQILGAGNTIYF.

This sequence joins TRBV20-1 and TRBJ2-5; D remains ambiguous. In germline, CDR1 is DFQATT, CDR2 SNEGSKA (reference sequence). V gave up 3 bases and J gave up 9 bases, with 5 bases separating them. This CDR3 region has 9 residues. The CDR3 DNA sequence: TGCAGTGCTAGTATGCCCCAGTACTTC. This codes for CSASMPQYF.

This clone was seen only once. The DNA for the CDR3 is TGTGCCACCAGCAGAGTAGGGTCAGGCAATTCACCCCTCCACTTT. Residues: CATSRVGSGNSPLHF. The rearrangement links TRBV15 to TRBJ1-6, with D unresolved. V lost 1 base and J lost 7, with 11 bases in between. The CDR3 is made up of 15 amino acids. Germline CDR1 and CDR2: LNHNV and YYDKDF (reference sequence).

The chain recombines TRBV6-5 with TRBJ2-5; 8 bases agree with TRBD2. This CDR3 contains 15 residues. CDR1 is MNHEY, CDR2 SVGAGI, per germline. V lost 2 bases to trimming and J lost 6 bases; unmatched junction nucleotides: 8. The CDR3 region is CASSYDGGAGKTQYF. CDR3 sequence (DNA): TGTGCCAGCAGTTACGACGGGGGGGCGGGGAAGACCCAGTACTTC.

The chain recombines TRBV10-2 with TRBJ2-1, with a tentative D call TRBD2 (7 bases). This CDR3 spans 16 amino acids. V lost 6 bases to trimming and J lost 8 bases, with 23 bases between them. Germline loops: CDR1 WSHSY, CDR2 SAAADI. The CDR3 DNA sequence: TGCGCCAGCAGGATCTCCACGGGGGGCCATTTCCATGAGCAGTTCTTC. It translates to CASRISTGGHFHEQFF.

The genes are TRBV6-5 and TRBJ2-5; D might be TRBD2 (5 bases). V was trimmed by 2 bases and J by 5 bases, leaving 15 bases between them. The CDR3 sequence is 15 residues long. CDR1 is MNHEY and CDR2 is SVGAGI in the germline V gene. CDR3 sequence reads: CASSYNGRGLETQYF. CDR3 sequence (DNA): TGTGCCAGCAGTTACAATGGCAGAGGGTTGGAGACCCAGTACTTC.

The chain employs TRBV4-2 and TRBJ2-7, with 7 nucleotides matching TRBD2. The V gene's germline CDR1 is LGHNA and CDR2 YNFKEQ. The trim removed 4 bases at V and 3 bases at J, leaving 3 bases unmatched. The CDR3 contains 13 residues. CDR3 in amino acids: CASSPSGNYEQYF. CDR3 sequence (DNA): TGTGCCAGCAGCCCTAGCGGTAACTACGAGCAGTACTTC.

In nucleotides, the CDR3 is TGTGCCAGCAGGAGTAGTATTAGACAGGGAAAGACCGGGGAGCTGTTTTTT. Its protein is CASRSSIRQGKTGELFF. The chain couples TRBV28 to TRBJ2-2; 7 bases agree with TRBD1. Germline V gene data show CDR1 as MDHEN and CDR2 as SYDVKM. V was pared by 6 bases and J by 5 bases, with 15 bases of the junction left unmatched. The length of the CDR3 is 17 residues.

This chain links TRBV6-6 with TRBJ1-5; no clear D gene. The CDR3 extends over 13 amino acids. Germline V gene data show CDR1 as MNHNY and CDR2 as SVGAGI (reference sequence). The V and J ends lost 5 bases and 10 bases respectively, with 15 bases between them. The CDR3 coding sequence is TGTGCCAGCAGTCCGGCACCGCTGGTACCCCAGCATTTT. Amino acid sequence: CASSPAPLVPQHF.

The V call is TRBV10-3, the J call TRBJ2-7; 10 bases map to TRBD1. This CDR3 has 16 amino acids. The germline gives CDR1 ENHRY, CDR2 SYGVKD. V was pared by 3 bases and J by 5 bases, with 10 bases of the junction left unmatched. The CDR3 protein is CAISEAMLGTGDEQYF. The CDR3 DNA follows: TGTGCCATCAGTGAAGCGATGCTGGGGACAGGGGACGAGCAGTACTTC.

The J gene is TRBJ1-6, the V gene TRBV11-3; D not resolved. From germline, CDR1 is SGHNT and CDR2 YENEEA. The CDR3 has 14 residues. V lost 7 bases and J 1 base, leaving 8 bases between the germline ends. DNA of the CDR3: TGTGCCAGCAAACGGGAATCCTATAATTCACCCCTCCACTTT. This encodes CASKRESYNSPLHF.

The chain links TRBV7-6 to TRBJ2-1, with D unresolved. V lost 1 base to trimming and J lost 4 bases, with 8 bases between them. CDR1 is SGHVS and CDR2 is FNYEAQ in the germline V gene. The CDR3 is made up of 14 amino acids. The CDR3 reads CASSLEPDYNEQFF. DNA of the CDR3: TGTGCCAGCAGCTTAGAACCGGATTACAATGAGCAGTTCTTC.

The V gene is TRBV29-1, the J gene TRBJ1-1; possible D gene TRBD1, 6 bases. There are 14 residues in the CDR3. Germline CDR1 and CDR2: SQVTM and ANQGSEA. The V gene lost 4 bases and the J gene lost 4 bases, with 16 bases spanning the gap. CDR3 residues: CSVAEQGLGTEAFF. The CDR3 coding sequence is TGCAGCGTTGCCGAACAGGGTTTGGGCACTGAAGCTTTCTTT.